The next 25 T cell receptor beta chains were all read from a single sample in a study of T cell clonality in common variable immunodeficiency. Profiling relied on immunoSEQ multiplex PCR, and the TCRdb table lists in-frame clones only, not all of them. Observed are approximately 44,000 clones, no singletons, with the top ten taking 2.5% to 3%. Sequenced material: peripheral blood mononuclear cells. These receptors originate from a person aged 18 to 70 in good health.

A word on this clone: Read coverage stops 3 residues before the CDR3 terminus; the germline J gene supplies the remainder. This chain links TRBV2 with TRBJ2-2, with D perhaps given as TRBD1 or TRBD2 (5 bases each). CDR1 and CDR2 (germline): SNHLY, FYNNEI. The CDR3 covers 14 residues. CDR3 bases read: TGTGCCAGCACCAGGAAGGGGAGAGGTGAAAAG. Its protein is CASTRKGRGEK. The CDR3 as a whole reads CASTRKGRGEKLFF.

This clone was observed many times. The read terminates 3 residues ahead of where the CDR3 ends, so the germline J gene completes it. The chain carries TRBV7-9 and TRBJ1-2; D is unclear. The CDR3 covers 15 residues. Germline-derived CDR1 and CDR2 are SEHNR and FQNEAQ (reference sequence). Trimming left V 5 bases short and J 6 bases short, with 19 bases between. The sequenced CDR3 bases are TGTGCCAGCAGCGTACGGGCAGACCGGACTGATGGC. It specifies CASSVRADRTDG. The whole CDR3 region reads CASSVRADRTDGYTF.

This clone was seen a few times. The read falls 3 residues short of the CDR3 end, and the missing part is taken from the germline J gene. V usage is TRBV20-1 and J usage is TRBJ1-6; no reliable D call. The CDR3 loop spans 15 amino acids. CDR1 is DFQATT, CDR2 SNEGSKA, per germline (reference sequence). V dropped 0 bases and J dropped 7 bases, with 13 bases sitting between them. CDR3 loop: CSAREAERANSPLHF. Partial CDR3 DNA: TGCAGTGCTAGAGAGGCTGAAAGGGCCAATTCACCC.

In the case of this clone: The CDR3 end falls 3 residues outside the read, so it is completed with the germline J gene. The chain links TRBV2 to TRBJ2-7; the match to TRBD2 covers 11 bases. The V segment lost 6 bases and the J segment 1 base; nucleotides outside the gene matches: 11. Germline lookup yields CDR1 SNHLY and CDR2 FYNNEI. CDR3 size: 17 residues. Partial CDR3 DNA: TGTGCCAGCAGCCCGCCCCTGACTAGCGGGAAATCCTACGAG. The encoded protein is CASSPPLTSGKSYE. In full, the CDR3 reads CASSPPLTSGKSYEQYF.

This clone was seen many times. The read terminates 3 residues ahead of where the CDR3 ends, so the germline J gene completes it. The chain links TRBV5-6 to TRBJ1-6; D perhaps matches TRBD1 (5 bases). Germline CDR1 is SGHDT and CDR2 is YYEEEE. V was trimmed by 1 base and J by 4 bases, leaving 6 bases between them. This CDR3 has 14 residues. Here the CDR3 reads CASSLRQYNSPLHF. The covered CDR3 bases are TGTGCCAGCAGCTTGAGACAGTATAATTCACCC.

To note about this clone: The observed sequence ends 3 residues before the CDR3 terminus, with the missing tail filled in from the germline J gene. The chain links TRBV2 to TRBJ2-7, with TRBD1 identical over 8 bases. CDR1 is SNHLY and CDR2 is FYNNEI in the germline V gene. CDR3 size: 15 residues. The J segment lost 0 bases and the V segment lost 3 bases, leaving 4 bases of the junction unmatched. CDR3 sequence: CASSDRDRNSYEQYF. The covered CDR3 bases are TGTGCCAGCAGTGATCGGGACAGGAACTCCTACGAG.

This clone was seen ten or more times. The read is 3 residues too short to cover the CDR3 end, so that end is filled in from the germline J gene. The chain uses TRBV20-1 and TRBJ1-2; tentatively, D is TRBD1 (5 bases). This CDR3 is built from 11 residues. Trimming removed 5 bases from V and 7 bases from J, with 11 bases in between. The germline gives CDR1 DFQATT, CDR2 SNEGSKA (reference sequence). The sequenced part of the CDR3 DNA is TGCAGTGCTCAACAGGATGCTGGC. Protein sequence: CSAQQDAG. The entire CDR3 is CSAQQDAGYTF.

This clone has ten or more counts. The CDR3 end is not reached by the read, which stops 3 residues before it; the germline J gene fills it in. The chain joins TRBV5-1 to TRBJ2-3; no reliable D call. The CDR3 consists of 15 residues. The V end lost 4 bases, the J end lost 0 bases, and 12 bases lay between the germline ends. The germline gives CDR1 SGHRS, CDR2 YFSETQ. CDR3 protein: CASSEEGWSTDTQYF. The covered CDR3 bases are TGCGCCAGCAGCGAAGAAGGGTGGAGCACAGATACG. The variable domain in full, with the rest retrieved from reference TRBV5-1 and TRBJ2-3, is KAGVTQTPRYLIKTRGQQVTLSCSPISGHRSVSWYQQTPGQGLQFLFEYFSETQRNKGNFPGRFSGRQFSNSRSEMNVSTLELGDSALYLCASSEEGWSTDTQYFGPGTRLTVL.

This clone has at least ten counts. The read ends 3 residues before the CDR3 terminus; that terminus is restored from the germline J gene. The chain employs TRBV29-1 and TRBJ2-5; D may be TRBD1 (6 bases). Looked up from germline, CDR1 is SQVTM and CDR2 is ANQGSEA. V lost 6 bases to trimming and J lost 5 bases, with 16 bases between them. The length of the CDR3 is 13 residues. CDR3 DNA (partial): TGCAGCGTCCAAACAGGGATGATTGAGACC. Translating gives CSVQTGMIET. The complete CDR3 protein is CSVQTGMIETQYF.

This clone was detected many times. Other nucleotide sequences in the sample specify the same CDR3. CDR3 sequence: CASSLTGLAGGLTGYNEQFF. The sequenced CDR3 bases are TGTGCCAGCAGCTTAACTGGACTAGCGGGGGGGCTAACGGGTTACAATGAG. This sequence joins TRBV7-3 and TRBJ2-1; TRBD2 aligns across 15 bases. The read halts 3 residues ahead of the CDR3 end, with the missing end drawn from the germline J gene. The germline CDR1 and CDR2 sequences are SGHTA and FQGTGA. The junction had 10 bases not matched to a gene; V was cut back by 0 bases and J by 4 bases. The CDR3 totals 20 residues.

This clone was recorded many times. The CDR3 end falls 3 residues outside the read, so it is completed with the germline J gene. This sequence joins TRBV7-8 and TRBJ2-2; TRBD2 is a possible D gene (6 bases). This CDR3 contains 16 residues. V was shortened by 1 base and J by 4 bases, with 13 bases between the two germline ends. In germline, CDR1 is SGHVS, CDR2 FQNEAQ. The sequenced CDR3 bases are TGTGCCAGCAGCTTAGTAACGGGGCGGGGCACCGGGGAG. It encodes CASSLVTGRGTGE. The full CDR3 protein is CASSLVTGRGTGELFF.

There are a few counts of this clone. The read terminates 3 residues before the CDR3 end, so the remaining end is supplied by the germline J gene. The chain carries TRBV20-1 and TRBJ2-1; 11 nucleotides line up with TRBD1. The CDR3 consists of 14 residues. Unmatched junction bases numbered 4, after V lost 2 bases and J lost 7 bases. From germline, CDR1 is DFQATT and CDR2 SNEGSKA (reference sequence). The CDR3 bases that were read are TGCAGTGCTAGATCGGGACAGGGGGTAAATGAG. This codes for CSARSGQGVNE. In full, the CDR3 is CSARSGQGVNEQFF.

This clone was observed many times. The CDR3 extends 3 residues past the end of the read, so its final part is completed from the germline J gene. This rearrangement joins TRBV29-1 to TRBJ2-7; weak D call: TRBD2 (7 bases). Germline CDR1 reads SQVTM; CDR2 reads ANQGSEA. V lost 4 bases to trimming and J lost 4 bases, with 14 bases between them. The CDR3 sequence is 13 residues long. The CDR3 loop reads CSVGRGRLYEQYF. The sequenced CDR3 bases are TGCAGCGTTGGGCGGGGGCGCTTATACGAG.

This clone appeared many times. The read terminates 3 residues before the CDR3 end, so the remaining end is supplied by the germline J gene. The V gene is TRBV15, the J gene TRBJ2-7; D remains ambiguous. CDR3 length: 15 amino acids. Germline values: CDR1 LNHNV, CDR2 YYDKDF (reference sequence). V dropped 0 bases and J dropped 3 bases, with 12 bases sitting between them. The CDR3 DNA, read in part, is TGTGCCACCAGCAGAGAGAAAGTCAACTTCTACGAG. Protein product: CATSREKVNFYE. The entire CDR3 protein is CATSREKVNFYEQYF.

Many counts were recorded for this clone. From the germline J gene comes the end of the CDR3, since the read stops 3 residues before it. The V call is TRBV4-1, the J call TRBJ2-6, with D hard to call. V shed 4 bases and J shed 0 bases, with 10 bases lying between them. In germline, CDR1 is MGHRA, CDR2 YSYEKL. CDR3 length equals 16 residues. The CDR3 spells CASSPAESSGANVLTF. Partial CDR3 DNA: TGCGCCAGCAGCCCGGCGGAGAGCTCTGGGGCCAACGTC.

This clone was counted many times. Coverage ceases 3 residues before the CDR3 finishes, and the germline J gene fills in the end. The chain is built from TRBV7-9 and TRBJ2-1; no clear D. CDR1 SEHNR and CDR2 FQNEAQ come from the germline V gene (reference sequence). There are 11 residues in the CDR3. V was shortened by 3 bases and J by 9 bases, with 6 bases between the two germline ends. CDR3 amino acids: CASSFEVEQFF. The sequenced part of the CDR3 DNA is TGTGCCAGCAGCTTCGAGGTTGAG.

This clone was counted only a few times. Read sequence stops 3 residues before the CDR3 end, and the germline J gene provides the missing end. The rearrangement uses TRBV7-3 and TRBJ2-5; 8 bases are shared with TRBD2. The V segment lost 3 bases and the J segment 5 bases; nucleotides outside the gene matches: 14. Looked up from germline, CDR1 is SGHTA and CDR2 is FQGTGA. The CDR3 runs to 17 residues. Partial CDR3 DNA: TGTGCCAGCAGCTTGGAGGGGCGGGGGGTCCAGGAGGAGACC. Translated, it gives CASSLEGRGVQEET. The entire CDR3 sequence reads CASSLEGRGVQEETQYF.

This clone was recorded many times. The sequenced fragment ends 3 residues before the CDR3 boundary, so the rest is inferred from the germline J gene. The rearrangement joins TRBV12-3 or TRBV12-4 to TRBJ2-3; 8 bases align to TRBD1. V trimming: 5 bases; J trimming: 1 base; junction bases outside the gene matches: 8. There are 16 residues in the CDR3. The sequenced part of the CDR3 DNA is TGTGCCAGCAGTACGACCGGACAGGGCCGCACAGATACG. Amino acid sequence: CASSTTGQGRTDT. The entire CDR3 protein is CASSTTGQGRTDTQYF.

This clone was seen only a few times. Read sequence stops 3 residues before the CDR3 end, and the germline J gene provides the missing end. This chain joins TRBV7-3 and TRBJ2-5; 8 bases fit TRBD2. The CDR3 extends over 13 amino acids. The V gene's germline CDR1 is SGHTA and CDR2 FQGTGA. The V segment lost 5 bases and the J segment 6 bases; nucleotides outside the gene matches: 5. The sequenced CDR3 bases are TGTGCCAGCAGCCCCGGGGGGGGTAAGACC. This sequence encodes CASSPGGGKT. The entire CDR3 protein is CASSPGGGKTQYF.

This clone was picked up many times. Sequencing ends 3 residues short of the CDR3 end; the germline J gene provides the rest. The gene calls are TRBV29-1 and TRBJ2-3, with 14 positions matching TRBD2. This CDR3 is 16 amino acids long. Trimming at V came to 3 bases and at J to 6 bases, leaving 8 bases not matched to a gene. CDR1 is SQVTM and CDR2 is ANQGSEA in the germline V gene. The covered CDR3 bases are TGCAGCGTTGACGACCCGGGACTAGCGGGAGAGGATACG. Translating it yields CSVDDPGLAGEDT. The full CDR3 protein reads CSVDDPGLAGEDTQYF.

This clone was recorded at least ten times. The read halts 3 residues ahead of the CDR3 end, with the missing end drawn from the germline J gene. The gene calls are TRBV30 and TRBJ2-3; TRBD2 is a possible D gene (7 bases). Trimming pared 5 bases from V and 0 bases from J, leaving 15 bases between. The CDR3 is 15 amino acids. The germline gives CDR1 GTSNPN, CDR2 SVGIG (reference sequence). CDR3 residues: CAWEGGGTSTDTQYF. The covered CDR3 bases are TGTGCCTGGGAGGGGGGGGGTACTAGCACAGATACG.

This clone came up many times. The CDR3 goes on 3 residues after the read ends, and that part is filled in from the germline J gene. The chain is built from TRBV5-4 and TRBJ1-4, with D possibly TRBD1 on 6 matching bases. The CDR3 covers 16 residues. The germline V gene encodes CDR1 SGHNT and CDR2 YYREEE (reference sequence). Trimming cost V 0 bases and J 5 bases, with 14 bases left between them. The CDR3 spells CASSLAVTGSNEKLFF. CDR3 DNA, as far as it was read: TGTGCCAGCAGCTTGGCCGTGACAGGATCAAATGAAAAA. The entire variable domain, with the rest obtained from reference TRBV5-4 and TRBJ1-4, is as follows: ETGVTQSPTHLIKTRGQQVTLRCSSQSGHNTVSWYQQALGQGPQFIFQYYREEENGRGNFPPRFSGLQFPNYSSELNVNALELDDSALYLCASSLAVTGSNEKLFFGSGTQLSVL.

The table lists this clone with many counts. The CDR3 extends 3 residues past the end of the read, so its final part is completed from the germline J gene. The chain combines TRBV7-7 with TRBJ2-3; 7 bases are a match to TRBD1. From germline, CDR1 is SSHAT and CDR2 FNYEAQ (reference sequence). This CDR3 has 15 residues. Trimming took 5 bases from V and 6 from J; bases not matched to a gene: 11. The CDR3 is CASSLRGGPPDTQYF. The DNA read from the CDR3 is TGTGCCAGCAGCCTCCGAGGGGGCCCGCCGGATACG.

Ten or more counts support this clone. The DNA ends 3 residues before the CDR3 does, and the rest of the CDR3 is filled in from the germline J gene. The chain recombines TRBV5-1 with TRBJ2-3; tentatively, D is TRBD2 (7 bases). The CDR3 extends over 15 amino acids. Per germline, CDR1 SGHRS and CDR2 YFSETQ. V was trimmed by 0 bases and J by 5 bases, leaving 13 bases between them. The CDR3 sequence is CASSLGGGGIDTQYF. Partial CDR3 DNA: TGCGCCAGCAGCTTGGGAGGGGGGGGCATAGATACG.

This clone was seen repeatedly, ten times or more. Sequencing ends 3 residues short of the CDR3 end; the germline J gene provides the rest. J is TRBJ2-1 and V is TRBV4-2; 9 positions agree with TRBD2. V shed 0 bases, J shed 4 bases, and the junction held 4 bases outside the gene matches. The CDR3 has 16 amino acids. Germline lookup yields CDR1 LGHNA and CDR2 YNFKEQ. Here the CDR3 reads CASSQDESGGYNEQFF. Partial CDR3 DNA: TGTGCCAGCAGCCAAGATGAGAGCGGGGGGTACAATGAG.